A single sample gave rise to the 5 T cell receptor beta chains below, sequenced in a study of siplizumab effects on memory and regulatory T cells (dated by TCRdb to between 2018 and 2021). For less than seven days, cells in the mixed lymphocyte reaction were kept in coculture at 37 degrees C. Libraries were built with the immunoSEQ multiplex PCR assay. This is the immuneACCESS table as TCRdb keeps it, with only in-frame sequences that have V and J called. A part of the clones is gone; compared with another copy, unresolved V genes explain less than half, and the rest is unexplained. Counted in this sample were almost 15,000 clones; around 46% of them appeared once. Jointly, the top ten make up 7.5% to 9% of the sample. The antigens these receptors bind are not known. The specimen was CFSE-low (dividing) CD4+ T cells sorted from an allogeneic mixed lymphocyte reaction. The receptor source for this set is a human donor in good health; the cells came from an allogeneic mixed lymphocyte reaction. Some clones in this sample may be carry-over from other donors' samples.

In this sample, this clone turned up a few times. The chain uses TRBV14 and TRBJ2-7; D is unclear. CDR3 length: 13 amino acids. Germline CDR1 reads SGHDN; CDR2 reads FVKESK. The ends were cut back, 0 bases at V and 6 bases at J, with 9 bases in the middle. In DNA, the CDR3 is TGTGCCAGCAGCCAAGATAGGTGGGGCGAGCAGTACTTC. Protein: CASSQDRWGEQYF.

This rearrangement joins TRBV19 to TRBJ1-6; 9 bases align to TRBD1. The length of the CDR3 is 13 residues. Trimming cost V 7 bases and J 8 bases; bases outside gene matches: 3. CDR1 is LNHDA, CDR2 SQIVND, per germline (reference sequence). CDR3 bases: TGTGCCAGTAAGGGACAGGGCCATTCACCCCTCCACTTT. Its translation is CASKGQGHSPLHF.

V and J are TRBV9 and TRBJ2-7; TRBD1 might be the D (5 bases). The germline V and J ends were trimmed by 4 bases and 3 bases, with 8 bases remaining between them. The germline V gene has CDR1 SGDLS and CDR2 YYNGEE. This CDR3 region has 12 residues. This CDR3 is CASSRDSYEQYF. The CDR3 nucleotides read TGTGCCAGCAGCCGAGACAGCTACGAGCAGTACTTC.

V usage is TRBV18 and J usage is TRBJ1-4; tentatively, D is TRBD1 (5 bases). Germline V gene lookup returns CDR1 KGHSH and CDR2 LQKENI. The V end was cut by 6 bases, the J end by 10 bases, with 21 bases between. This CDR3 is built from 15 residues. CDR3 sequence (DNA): TGTGCCAGCTCCACCCAGGGAGGAGTGGAAAGAAAACTGTTTTTT. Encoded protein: CASSTQGGVERKLFF.

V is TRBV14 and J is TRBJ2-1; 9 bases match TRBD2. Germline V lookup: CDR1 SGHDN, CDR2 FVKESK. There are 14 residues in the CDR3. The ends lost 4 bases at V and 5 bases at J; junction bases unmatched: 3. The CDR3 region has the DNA TGTGCCAGCAGCCCCGGGACTAGCAACAATGAGCAGTTCTTC. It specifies CASSPGTSNNEQFF.